The following is a TCR beta chain sequence with its context. This entry is derived from a study of blood T cell repertoires in COVID-19. Study context: Acute and convalescent COVID-19 samples came from the United States, Italy and Spain. In each case, the material was cDNA or gDNA derived from T cells, B-cell-depleted T cells, or PBMCs.

As originally analysed: The assay estimated nucleated cells by amplifying reference gene primers. Using immunoSEQ multiplex PCR, the repertoire was profiled, and TCRdb retains in-frame clones only, with some absent. V, J and clone size are taken as reported in that table, and D and trimming were inferred from the DNA itself. The profile shows around 360,000 clones, about 90% of them singletons. The CDR3 length is 13 residues. Germline loops: CDR1 GTSNPN, CDR2 SVGIG (reference sequence). The ends were cut back, 5 bases at V and 7 bases at J, with 15 bases in the middle. Followed longitudinally, the Seattle patients had been enrolled during active infection.

V usage is TRBV30 and J usage is TRBJ1-5, with D perhaps TRBD1 (6 bases). Sequenced sample: peripheral blood. The TCR was taken from a woman in her twenties or thirties with COVID-19, enrolled during active disease. CDR3 region: CAWARTVNQPQHF. The DNA for the CDR3 is TGTGCCTGGGCCCGGACAGTAAACCAGCCCCAGCATTTT.